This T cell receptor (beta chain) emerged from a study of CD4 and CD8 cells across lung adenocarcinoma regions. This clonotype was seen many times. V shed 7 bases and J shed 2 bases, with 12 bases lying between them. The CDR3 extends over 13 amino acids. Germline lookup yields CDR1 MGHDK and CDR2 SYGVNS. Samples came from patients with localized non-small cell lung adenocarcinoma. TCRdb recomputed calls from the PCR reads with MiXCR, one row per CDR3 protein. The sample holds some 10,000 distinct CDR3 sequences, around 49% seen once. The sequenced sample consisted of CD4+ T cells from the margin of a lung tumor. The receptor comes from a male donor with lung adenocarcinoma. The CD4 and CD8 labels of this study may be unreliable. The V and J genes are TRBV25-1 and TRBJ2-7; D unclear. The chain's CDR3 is CASTPGRAYEQYF. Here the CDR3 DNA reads TGTGCCAGCACCCCAGGACGGGCCTACGAGCAGTACTTC.